This T cell receptor beta chain was captured by sequencing in a study of graft-versus-host responses after intestinal transplantation. Study results and limitations: GvH clones detected in recipient marrow included some appearing first in ileum or blood.

In regard to this clone: Antigen unknown.

Libraries were prepared by immunoSEQ multiplex PCR; TCRdb keeps only in-frame clonotypes and omits some of them. Here the sample spans tens of thousands of clones, 90% to 95% being singletons. Trimming removed 8 bases at V and 1 base at J, with 20 bases between. The CDR3 runs 15 residues. CDR1 and CDR2 (germline): GTSNPN, SVGIG (reference sequence). The sample in question was unstimulated CD8+ T cells sorted from spleen or lymph node cells, obtained before intestinal transplant. V and J are TRBV30 and TRBJ1-2; D unresolved. The TCR comes from a human donor who received an intestinal transplant. In DNA, the CDR3 is TGTGCCAGCTACGGATCTAGCGGGTTTAACTATGGCTACACCTTC. As protein: CASYGSSGFNYGYTF. Using reference TRBV30 and TRBJ1-2 for the parts outside the CDR3, the full variable domain is SQTIHQWPATLVQPVGSPLSLECTVEGTSNPNLYWYRQAAGRGLQLLFYSVGIGQISSEVPQNLSASRPQDRQFILSSKKLLLSDSGFYLCASYGSSGFNYGYTFGSGTRLTVV.